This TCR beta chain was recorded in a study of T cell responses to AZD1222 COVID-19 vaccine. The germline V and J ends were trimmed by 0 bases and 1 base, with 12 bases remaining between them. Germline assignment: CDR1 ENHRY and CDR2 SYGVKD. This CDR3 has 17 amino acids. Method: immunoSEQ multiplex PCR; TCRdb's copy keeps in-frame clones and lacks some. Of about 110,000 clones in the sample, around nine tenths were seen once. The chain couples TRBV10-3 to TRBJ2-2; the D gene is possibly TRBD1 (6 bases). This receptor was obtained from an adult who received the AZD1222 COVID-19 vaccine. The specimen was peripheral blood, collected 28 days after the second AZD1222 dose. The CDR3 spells CAISESLTGQNTGELFF. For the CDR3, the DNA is TGTGCCATCAGTGAGTCCCTCACAGGGCAGAACACCGGGGAGCTGTTTTTT.